This is a list of T cell receptor beta chains from one sample in a study of PD-L1 blockade in urothelial cancer. Profiled with immunoSEQ multiplex PCR; TCRdb holds only in-frame clones, not every one. The sample consists of under 130,000 clones, roughly 88% of them appearing once. Material: PBMCs, obtained around atezolizumab (anti-PD-L1) treatment. Source of these receptors: a man aged 45-65 years with urothelial cancer. CDR3s include the opening cysteine and the closing phenylalanine or tryptophan. A D gene is named only where the DNA matches it firmly. Only some rows state a clone size, as once, few, many or a class for expanded clones.

D gene,V gene,J gene,clone size,CDR3 DNA,CDR3 protein
-,TRBV6-5,TRBJ1-1,-,TGTGCCAGCAGTTACTCGAAACAGGGGAACACTGAAGCTTTCTTT,CASSYSKQGNTEAFF
-,TRBV5-6,TRBJ2-6,-,TGTGCCAGCAGCGGCAGGACAGTCCGGAGCTCTGGGGCCAACGTCCTGACTTTC,CASSGRTVRSSGANVLTF
TRBD1,TRBV2,TRBJ1-2,-,TGTGCCAGCAGGGGGCCCGGGACAGGGGGCCTCAACTATGGCTACACCTTC,CASRGPGTGGLNYGYTF
-,TRBV7-2,TRBJ2-7,-,TGTGCCAGCAGCTTCCTGGGGGCGGAGTTCAACGAGCAGTACTTC,CASSFLGAEFNEQYF
TRBD2,TRBV2,TRBJ2-1,-,TGTGCCAGTGGGCGGGAGGATGAGCAGTTCTTC,CASGREDEQFF
-,TRBV28,TRBJ2-3,-,TGTGCCAGCAGTTTAGAGGCTCATACGCAGTATTTT,CASSLEAHTQYF
TRBD1,TRBV9,TRBJ1-1,few,TGTGCCAGCAGCGTAGGCGACAGGGGTCCTGAAGCTTTCTTT,CASSVGDRGPEAFF
TRBD2,TRBV15,TRBJ2-1,-,TGTGCCACCAGCAGAGTGAGGCTAGCGGGAGACAATGAGCAGTTCTTC,CATSRVRLAGDNEQFF
TRBD2,TRBV28,TRBJ2-2,-,TGTGCCAGCAGTTTCTGGGCTAGCGGGAGTAACACCGGGGAGCTGTTTTTT,CASSFWASGSNTGELFF
TRBD1,TRBV27,TRBJ2-7,once,TGTGCCAGCAGTACCCGGACAGGGGCCTCCTACGAGCAGTACTTC,CASSTRTGASYEQYF
-,TRBV30,TRBJ1-5,-,TGTGCCTGGAGTGGAGGCCCCAATCAGCCCCAGCATTTT,CAWSGGPNQPQHF
-,TRBV29-1,TRBJ1-2,-,TGCAGCGCTTTTCTGTACTATGGCTACACCTTC,CSAFLYYGYTF
TRBD1,TRBV27,TRBJ1-2,-,TGTGCCAGCAGTTCTCGGACAGGGATCTATGGCTACACCTTC,CASSSRTGIYGYTF
-,TRBV6-1,TRBJ2-1,once,TGTGCCAGCAGTGAACGGGGGGCTATGACCAAAAATGAGCAGTTCTTC,CASSERGAMTKNEQFF
-,TRBV9,TRBJ2-3,once,TGTGCCAGCAGCGTAGGGTGGGTTTACTACACAGATACGCAGTATTTT,CASSVGWVYYTDTQYF
TRBD2,TRBV7-8,TRBJ2-7,-,TGTGCCAGCAGCTTAACTAGCGGGAGTCGCGAGCAGTACTTC,CASSLTSGSREQYF
TRBD1,TRBV5-8,TRBJ1-2,-,TGTGCCAGCAGCGCGGGACAGGGTGTGGTGAGCTATGGCTACACCTTC,CASSAGQGVVSYGYTF
TRBD1,TRBV11-2,TRBJ1-4,-,TGTGCCAGCAGCCACAGGGGCCCTAATGAAAAACTGTTTTTT,CASSHRGPNEKLFF
TRBD2,TRBV9,TRBJ2-2,few,TGTGCCAGCAGCGCACGCTTCTCCGCGGGAGGGCCAGGGACCGGGGAGCTGTTTTTT,CASSARFSAGGPGTGELFF
-,TRBV18,TRBJ2-5,-,TGTGCCAGCTCCAATCCAGGGACCCAGTACTTC,CASSNPGTQYF
TRBD1,TRBV5-1,TRBJ1-4,once,TGCGCCAGCAGCTTTACAGGGGCGAGGGAAAAACTGCTTTTT,CASSFTGAREKLLF
-,TRBV30,TRBJ1-5,-,TGTGCCTGGAGTACCAGGCGCAATCAGCCCCAGCATTTT,CAWSTRRNQPQHF
-,TRBV28,TRBJ2-3,-,TGTGCCAGCAGCTACCCAGGGGTGTTAGATACGCAGTATTTT,CASSYPGVLDTQYF
TRBD2,TRBV28,TRBJ2-7,once,TGTGCCAGCAGGGTGGGGGGGGGACTAGCCACCTACGAGCAGTACTTC,CASRVGGGLATYEQYF
-,TRBV21-1,TRBJ1-5,-,TGTGCCAGCAGCACCAGGAAAGACAGGGGCCCTCCCTCCAAGCAGCCCCAGCATTTT,CASSTRKDRGPPSKQPQHF
TRBD2,TRBV6-6,TRBJ2-1,-,TGTGCCAGCAGTTTTAGCGGGAGAGCGAATGAGCAGTTCTTC,CASSFSGRANEQFF
TRBD2,TRBV27,TRBJ2-1,-,TGTGCCAGCAGTTTTCGGACTAGCGGCTCCTACAATGAGCAGTTCTTC,CASSFRTSGSYNEQFF
TRBD2,TRBV6-1,TRBJ2-7,-,TGTGCCAGCCGACGGGAGGGGCACCTTACCTACGAGCAGTACTTC,CASRREGHLTYEQYF
-,TRBV6-5,TRBJ1-5,once,TGTGCCAGCAGTTACTCGCGCCGTTTGGCCCAGCATTTT,CASSYSRRLAQHF
-,TRBV6-6,TRBJ1-1,few,TGTGCCAGCAGGGCGGACAGTCACACTGAAGCTTTCTTT,CASRADSHTEAFF
TRBD2,TRBV11-2,TRBJ2-1,-,TGTGCCAGCAGCTTAGTGGGCGGGAGTTCTAATGAGCAGTTCTTC,CASSLVGGSSNEQFF
-,TRBV19,TRBJ1-3,-,TGTGCCAGTATGACTACTGGGCCTGGAAACACCATATATTTT,CASMTTGPGNTIYF
-,TRBV18,TRBJ2-7,-,TGTGCCAGCTCACCACCACAGGGCCGCGAGCAGTACTTC,CASSPPQGREQYF
TRBD2,TRBV9,TRBJ2-7,-,TGTGCCAGCAGCGTAGGCTCCGGGGGGGCCTTAAACGAGCAGTACTTC,CASSVGSGGALNEQYF
-,TRBV27,TRBJ2-3,once,TGTGCCAGCAGACTTAGCGGATTTACCACAGATACGCAGTATTTT,CASRLSGFTTDTQYF
-,TRBV6-6,TRBJ2-1,-,TGTGCCAGCAGCCAACCAGGGAAGAATGAGCAGTTCTTC,CASSQPGKNEQFF
-,TRBV6-5,TRBJ2-7,-,TGTGCCAGCAGGCGGATTAGACAGGCATACGAGCAGTACTTC,CASRRIRQAYEQYF
TRBD2,TRBV5-1,TRBJ2-3,-,TGCGCCAGCAGCTTGAGGGCTAGCGGGAGCAGCACAGATACGCAGTATTTT,CASSLRASGSSTDTQYF
-,TRBV6-1,TRBJ2-3,-,TGTGCCAGCAGTGGGGGGCCGTCAGATACGCAGTATTTT,CASSGGPSDTQYF
-,TRBV5-1,TRBJ2-3,-,TGCGCCAGCATCCCGCTTCGGGGGGATACGCAGTATTTT,CASIPLRGDTQYF
-,TRBV29-1,TRBJ2-5,-,TGCAGCGCATCCAGGGTTGCGAAAGAGACCCAGTACTTC,CSASRVAKETQYF
-,TRBV6-5,TRBJ1-2,-,TGTGCCAGCAGCCGAGACAGGATTTATGGCTACACCTTC,CASSRDRIYGYTF
TRBD1,TRBV11-2,TRBJ2-3,-,TGTGCCAGCAGCTTAGCCCCAACAGGGGCGGCTTCAGATACGCAGTATTTT,CASSLAPTGAASDTQYF
TRBD1,TRBV7-3,TRBJ1-2,-,TGTGCCAGCAGCTTCGGACAGGGTTATGGCTACACCTTC,CASSFGQGYGYTF
-,TRBV30,TRBJ2-1,-,TGTGCCTGGTCCCGGGGGTCCTACAATGAGCAGTTCTTC,CAWSRGSYNEQFF
TRBD2,TRBV4-2,TRBJ2-7,-,TGTGCCAGCAGCCAAGGACTAGCGGGTACCTACGAGCAGTACTTC,CASSQGLAGTYEQYF
TRBD2,TRBV9,TRBJ2-4,-,TGTGCCAGCAGCCTTTTAGCGGGGGACTCTTTAAACATTCAGTACTTC,CASSLLAGDSLNIQYF